The rows below give T cell receptor beta chains drawn from one sample of a study of cytomegalovirus exposure and HLA in healthy donors. TCRdb's copy holds only in-frame clones and misses some; the assay was immunoSEQ multiplex PCR. Among more than 300,000 clones, about nine tenths were seen once, and the ten largest hold over 0.8%. Sequencing input: PBMCs. The receptors were gathered from a woman younger than 30 in good health and CMV-seronegative. Both conserved end residues are part of each CDR3. Each record gives: J gene, V gene, D gene, CDR3 protein, CDR3 DNA. D genes are given only for firm matches.

TRBJ2-1 | TRBV5-6 | - | CASSQGGVSEFF | TGTGCCAGCAGTCAGGGCGGGGTATCGGAGTTCTTC
TRBJ2-7 | TRBV5-3 | - | CASAPLANPYEQYF | TGTGCATCGGCCCCCCTAGCGAACCCCTACGAGCAGTACTTC
TRBJ2-7 | TRBV10-3 | TRBD2 | CAISETSGRRSYEQYF | TGTGCCATCAGTGAGACCAGCGGGAGAAGATCCTACGAGCAGTACTTC
TRBJ2-2 | TRBV29-1 | - | CSHRVNTGELFF | TGCAGTCACAGGGTGAACACCGGGGAGCTGTTTTTT
TRBJ1-3 | TRBV28 | - | CASRDSLSGNTIYF | TGTGCCAGCAGGGACAGCCTCTCTGGAAACACCATATATTTT
TRBJ1-1 | TRBV5-1 | TRBD1 | CASSLGQGWAFF | TGCGCCAGCAGCTTGGGACAGGGGTGGGCTTTCTTT
TRBJ2-3 | TRBV5-1 | TRBD2 | CASSRTSDTDTQYF | TGCGCCAGCAGCCGGACTAGCGACACAGATACGCAGTATTTT
TRBJ2-7 | TRBV7-2 | TRBD2 | CASSGTSGSSPPYEQYF | TGTGCCAGCAGCGGGACTAGCGGGAGTTCTCCCCCCTACGAGCAGTACTTC
TRBJ2-7 | TRBV19 | TRBD1 | CASRPQVGQGSGEQYF | TGTGCCAGTAGACCACAAGTTGGACAGGGCAGTGGCGAGCAGTACTTC
TRBJ2-5 | TRBV9 | - | CASSVTGMRETQYF | TGTGCCAGCAGCGTGACAGGCATGAGAGAGACCCAGTACTTC